The 28 T cell receptor beta chains below come from one sample, sequenced in a study of CD8 T cells in ankylosing spondylitis. A single record per CDR3 protein comes from TCRdb applying MiXCR to the 5' RACE reads. The table has about 190,000 distinct CDR3 sequences, approximately 12% seen once. Sequencing input: blood, either unsorted or a sorted T cell fraction (not recorded which). These receptors were collected from a female donor with ankylosing spondylitis or in good health (not recorded which).

This clonotype showed up many times. The chain uses TRBV10-3 and TRBJ2-5; TRBD1 is a possible D gene (5 bases). Looked up from germline, CDR1 is ENHRY and CDR2 is SYGVKD. The CDR3 has 12 residues. Trimming removed 8 bases from V and 3 bases from J, with 10 bases in between. The DNA for the CDR3 is TGTGCCATCGCAGGGCCGAAAGAGACCCAGTACTTC. Amino acid sequence: CAIAGPKETQYF.

Regarding this clonotype: This may be a read error, as it is one base from a much larger clone. The chain employs TRBV12-3 or TRBV12-4 and TRBJ2-4; D perhaps matches TRBD1 (6 bases). V shed 5 bases and J shed 5 bases, with 16 bases lying between them. CDR3 size: 15 residues. The CDR3 DNA reads as TGTGCCAGCAGTCTGACAGGTGCCCATGAAAACATTCAGTACTTC. Its protein is CASSLTGAHENIQYF.

This clonotype was counted at least ten times. This sequence joins TRBV10-3 and TRBJ2-1; D unclear. The CDR3 has 13 residues. Germline loops: CDR1 ENHRY, CDR2 SYGVKD. V was trimmed by 0 bases and J by 6 bases, leaving 6 bases between them. This chain's CDR3 is CAISESNGNEQFF. Written as DNA, the CDR3 is TGTGCCATCAGTGAGTCGAACGGCAATGAGCAGTTCTTC.

This clonotype was seen repeatedly, ten times or more. The V gene is TRBV3-1, the J gene TRBJ2-3; D possibly corresponds to TRBD2 (5 bases). Germline CDR1 is LGHDT and CDR2 is YNNKEL (reference sequence). V was trimmed by 7 bases and J by 2 bases, leaving 16 bases between them. The CDR3 is 15 residues long. The CDR3 protein is CASKRRDWDTDTQYF. The CDR3 DNA follows: TGTGCCAGCAAGCGGCGCGACTGGGACACAGATACGCAGTATTTT.

This clonotype showed up just a few times. This sequence joins TRBV7-9 and TRBJ1-3, with D possibly TRBD1 on 5 matching bases. The V gene lost 4 bases and the J gene lost 10 bases, with 11 bases spanning the gap. Germline CDR1 reads SEHNR; CDR2 reads FQNEAQ (reference sequence). CDR3 length: 12 amino acids. CDR3 protein: CASSSDGGTIYF. DNA of the CDR3: TGTGCCAGCAGCTCCGATGGGGGTACCATATATTTT.

This clonotype was recorded many times. The CDR3: CASSSRYNSPLHF. The CDR3, as DNA: TGTGCCAGCAGCTCCCGGTATAATTCACCCCTCCACTTT. The chain couples TRBV9 to TRBJ1-6; D is uncertain. V was shortened by 4 bases and J by 4 bases, with 6 bases between the two germline ends. Germline V gene lookup returns CDR1 SGDLS and CDR2 YYNGEE. CDR3 length: 13 amino acids. Supplemented by reference TRBV9 and TRBJ1-6, the full variable domain reads DSGVTQTPKHLITATGQRVTLRCSPRSGDLSVYWYQQSLDQGLQFLIQYYNGEERAKGNILERFSAQQFPDLHSELNLSSLELGDSALYFCASSSRYNSPLHFGNGTRLTVT.

This sequence joins TRBV20-1 and TRBJ2-7, with TRBD1 matching 8 bases. V was clipped by 3 bases and J by 4 bases; unmatched bases: 5. CDR3 length: 13 amino acids. Per germline, CDR1 DFQATT and CDR2 SNEGSKA (reference sequence). The CDR3 DNA sequence: TGCAGTGCTAGTACCCAGGGGGCGTACGAGCAGTACTTC. Translated, it gives CSASTQGAYEQYF.

With regard to this clonotype: This may be a read error, as it is one base from a much larger clone. This chain joins TRBV6-6 and TRBJ1-1; D is uncertain. The V end lost 4 bases, the J end lost 1 base, and 7 bases lay between the germline ends. Germline V gives CDR1 MNHNY, CDR2 SVGAGI (reference sequence). The CDR3 runs to 13 residues. The CDR3 DNA sequence: TGTGCCAGCAGTTTTCGGGAGAACACTGAAGCTTTCTTT. As protein: CASSFRENTEAFF.

This clonotype was counted a few times. The genes are TRBV18 and TRBJ2-5; D may correspond to TRBD1 or TRBD2 (5 bases each). Germline-derived CDR1 and CDR2 are KGHSH and LQKENI. V lost 6 bases and J lost 4, with 18 bases in between. This CDR3 region has 15 residues. The CDR3 DNA reads TGTGCCAGCTCTCCTCCACCCACTGGGGGAGAGACCCAGTACTTC. Its translation is CASSPPPTGGETQYF. Supplemented by reference TRBV18 and TRBJ2-5, the full variable domain reads NAGVMQNPRHLVRRRGQEARLRCSPMKGHSHVYWYRQLPEEGLKFMVYLQKENIIDESGMPKERFSAEFPKEGPSILRIQQVVRGDSAAYFCASSPPPTGGETQYFGPGTRLLVL.

This clonotype was picked up a small number of times. V and J are TRBV7-9 and TRBJ2-3; TRBD2 matches at 7 bases. CDR1 is SEHNR and CDR2 is FQNEAQ in the germline V gene (reference sequence). Trimming cost V 0 bases and J 9 bases; bases outside gene matches: 3. CDR3 size: 13 residues. CDR3 amino acids: CASSLAGGETQYF. In DNA, the CDR3 is TGTGCCAGCAGCTTAGCGGGGGGGGAGACGCAGTATTTT. Combining the CDR3 with reference TRBV7-9 and TRBJ2-3 gives the whole variable domain DTGVSQNPRHKITKRGQNVTFRCDPISEHNRLYWYRQTLGQGPEFLTYFQNEAQLEKSRLLSDRFSAERPKGSFSTLEIQRTEQGDSAMYLCASSLAGGETQYFGPGTRLTVL.

This clonotype was counted at least ten times. The V call is TRBV5-1, the J call TRBJ2-5; D unclear. The germline gives CDR1 SGHRS, CDR2 YFSETQ. This CDR3 spans 13 amino acids. V dropped 0 bases and J dropped 1 base, with 4 bases sitting between them. CDR3 sequence reads: CASSLGFQETQYF. CDR3 nucleotide sequence: TGCGCCAGCAGCTTGGGATTCCAAGAGACCCAGTACTTC.

This clonotype was seen repeatedly, ten times or more. The genes are TRBV14 and TRBJ1-1; maybe TRBD1 (5 bases). V was trimmed by 3 bases and J by 3 bases, leaving 26 bases between them. Germline V gene data show CDR1 as SGHDN and CDR2 as FVKESK. The CDR3 sequence is 19 residues long. The CDR3 DNA is TGTGCCAGCAGCCAGGTGAAACGGGGGGTTAAGACCGGTTACACTGAAGCTTTCTTT. Its translation is CASSQVKRGVKTGYTEAFF.

The sample holds many counts of this clonotype. This rearrangement joins TRBV5-1 to TRBJ1-1; no clear D gene. Per the germline V gene, CDR1 is SGHRS and CDR2 is YFSETQ. This CDR3 comprises 14 residues. V shed 0 bases and J shed 1 base, with 7 bases lying between them. The CDR3 is CASSLVRRNTEAFF. The DNA for the CDR3 is TGCGCCAGCAGCTTGGTCCGGAGGAACACTGAAGCTTTCTTT.

This clonotype came up many times. A much larger clone lies one base from this, so it may be a read error. The chain links TRBV3-1 to TRBJ2-1, with D unresolved. V gave up 6 bases and J gave up 1 base, with 13 bases separating them. Germline V gene lookup returns CDR1 LGHDT and CDR2 YNNKEL (reference sequence). The CDR3 has 15 residues. CDR3 coding DNA: TGTGCCAGCAGTCCCGGGCCTAGTTCCTACAATGAGCAGTTCTTC. Protein sequence: CASSPGPSSYNEQFF.

This clonotype was counted many times. The gene calls are TRBV7-2 and TRBJ1-1; the D gene is possibly TRBD1 (5 bases). V lost 0 bases, J lost 7 bases, and 12 bases lay in between. The CDR3 runs to 14 residues. In germline, CDR1 is SGHTA, CDR2 FQGNSA. The CDR3 DNA is TGTGCCAGCAGCTTAGCGGCAGGGCGGATTGAAGCTTTCTTT. Translation gives CASSLAAGRIEAFF.

This clonotype was counted ten times or more. The chain employs TRBV7-9 and TRBJ2-1; tentatively, D is TRBD2 (5 bases). Germline V gene data show CDR1 as SEHNR and CDR2 as FQNEAQ (reference sequence). The CDR3 has 13 residues. The V end was cut by 5 bases, the J end by 15 bases, with 20 bases between. CDR3 nucleotide sequence: TGTGCCAGCAGCAAGACCGACAATAACCGGGGGTTCTTC. It translates to CASSKTDNNRGFF.

As for this clonotype: Given a much more abundant clone one base away, this may be a read error. The CDR3 does not end in the conserved phenylalanine or tryptophan, so this is likely a read error. This chain uses TRBV20-1 with TRBJ2-1; D is unclear. V shed 3 bases and J shed 4 bases, with 10 bases lying between them. This CDR3 has 13 amino acids. The germline CDR1 and CDR2 sequences are DFQATT and SNEGSKA (reference sequence). This CDR3 reads CSARSWVYNEQFL. Here the CDR3 DNA reads TGCAGTGCTAGGTCTTGGGTATACAATGAGCAGTTCCTC.

This clonotype was counted ten times or more. The chain has TRBV28 and TRBJ2-2, with D perhaps matching TRBD2 (6 bases). Germline-derived CDR1 and CDR2 are MDHEN and SYDVKM. The CDR3 consists of 14 residues. V dropped 7 bases and J dropped 3 bases, with 12 bases sitting between them. This chain's CDR3 is CASKRESYTGELFF. CDR3 nucleotide sequence: TGTGCCAGCAAACGGGAGTCATACACCGGGGAGCTGTTTTTT.

This clonotype was counted at least ten times. V is TRBV15 and J is TRBJ2-7; D not certain. The length of the CDR3 is 12 residues. V was clipped by 3 bases and J by 4 bases, with 7 bases between them. CDR1 and CDR2 from the germline V gene are LNHNV and YYDKDF (reference sequence). The CDR3 is CATSSYEYEQYF. The CDR3 region has the DNA TGTGCCACCAGCAGTTATGAGTACGAGCAGTACTTC.

On this clonotype: A much larger clone differs from this one at a single base, so this may be a read error. The chain links TRBV15 to TRBJ2-7, with no clear D. In germline, CDR1 is LNHNV, CDR2 YYDKDF (reference sequence). The CDR3 consists of 15 residues. The CDR3 nucleotides are TGTGCCACCAGCAGAGGGTCCAGCGTCTCCTACGAGCAGAACTTC. Amino acids: CATSRGSSVSYEQNF.

This clonotype was detected many times. This sequence joins TRBV6-1 and TRBJ1-1, with 8 nucleotides matching TRBD1. Germline-derived CDR1 and CDR2 are MNHNS and SASEGT. J lost 8 bases, V lost 4 bases, and 6 bases had no gene match. This CDR3 comprises 13 residues. CDR3 coding DNA: TGTGCCAGCAGTGTGGGACAGGCTGAGGAAGCTTTCTTT. This translates into CASSVGQAEEAFF.

This clonotype was counted a few times. The rearrangement uses TRBV7-2 and TRBJ2-7, with 8 bases matching TRBD2. V lost 0 bases to trimming and J lost 2 bases; unmatched junction nucleotides: 3. Germline V gene sequence: CDR1 SGHTA, CDR2 FQGNSA. The CDR3 has 15 residues. For the CDR3, the DNA is TGTGCCAGCAGCTTAGCGACTAGCGCTGCCTACGAGCAGTACTTC. Translation gives CASSLATSAAYEQYF.

This clonotype was picked up many times. The rearrangement links TRBV5-1 to TRBJ2-1, with D perhaps given as TRBD1 or TRBD2 (6 bases each). V was pared by 7 bases and J by 6 bases, with 23 bases between. This CDR3 is 16 amino acids long. Germline V gene sequence: CDR1 SGHRS, CDR2 YFSETQ. CDR3 DNA sequence: TGCGCCAGCGAGGGCGGGGACACGGGAGATGCCAATGAGCAGTTCTTC. The encoded protein is CASEGGDTGDANEQFF. The full variable domain, completed using reference TRBV5-1 and TRBJ2-1, is KAGVTQTPRYLIKTRGQQVTLSCSPISGHRSVSWYQQTPGQGLQFLFEYFSETQRNKGNFPGRFSGRQFSNSRSEMNVSTLELGDSALYLCASEGGDTGDANEQFFGPGTRLTVL.

This clonotype was seen many times. The chain links TRBV10-3 to TRBJ2-1; the match to TRBD2 covers 14 bases. Germline trimming cut 4 bases from V and 9 bases from J; bases unmatched to any gene: 2. The V gene's germline CDR1 is ENHRY and CDR2 SYGVKD. The CDR3 loop spans 14 amino acids. The DNA for the CDR3 is TGTGCCATCAGTGGGACTAGCGGGAGGAGTGAGCAGTTCTTC. Translated: CAISGTSGRSEQFF.

This clonotype was picked up many times. The chain joins TRBV20-1 to TRBJ1-2; no clear D. The CDR3 totals 12 residues. Trimming took 3 bases from V and 6 from J, leaving 11 bases between them. The germline CDR1 and CDR2 sequences are DFQATT and SNEGSKA (reference sequence). CDR3: CSARVGDHGYTF. For the CDR3, the DNA is TGCAGTGCTAGGGTGGGTGACCATGGCTACACCTTC.

CDR3 amino acids: CASSLRLADSNQPQHF. CDR3 coding DNA: TGTGCCAGCAGTTTAAGGTTGGCGGATAGCAATCAGCCCCAGCATTTT. The chain employs TRBV12-3 or TRBV12-4 and TRBJ1-5, with D hard to call. V was pared by 2 bases and J by 0 bases, with 11 bases between. The CDR3 totals 16 residues.

Points on this clonotype: A junction boundary mismatches the germline segment, possibly from a read error. The DNA of the CDR3 is TGTGCCAGCAGCTTAGAGGCAGGCCTTAACTATGGCTGCACCTTC. Its protein is CASSLEAGLNYGCTF. This chain connects TRBV7-9 to TRBJ1-2, with D uncertain. Germline lookup yields CDR1 SEHNR and CDR2 FQNEAQ (reference sequence). This CDR3 comprises 15 residues.

This clonotype was found a few times. V is TRBV14 and J is TRBJ2-6; TRBD2 is a possible D gene (5 bases). In germline, CDR1 is SGHDN, CDR2 FVKESK. V was pared by 3 bases and J by 1 base, with 22 bases between. The CDR3 is made up of 20 amino acids. The CDR3 DNA reads as TGTGCCAGCAGCCATAGGATTCCGCTCCCCGGGGTATCTGGGGCCAACGTCCTGACTTTC. Amino acid sequence: CASSHRIPLPGVSGANVLTF.